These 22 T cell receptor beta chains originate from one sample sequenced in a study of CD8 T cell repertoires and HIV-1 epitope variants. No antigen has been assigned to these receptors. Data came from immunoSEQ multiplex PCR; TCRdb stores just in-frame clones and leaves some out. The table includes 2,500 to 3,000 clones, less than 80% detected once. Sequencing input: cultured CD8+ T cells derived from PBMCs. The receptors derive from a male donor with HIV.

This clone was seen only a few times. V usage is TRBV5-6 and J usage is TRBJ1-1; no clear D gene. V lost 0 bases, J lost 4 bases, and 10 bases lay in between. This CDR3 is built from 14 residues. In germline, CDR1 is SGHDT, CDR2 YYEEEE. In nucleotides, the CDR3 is TGTGCCAGCAGCTTGGTGGAGGAGGGCACTGAAGCTTTCTTT. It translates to CASSLVEEGTEAFF.

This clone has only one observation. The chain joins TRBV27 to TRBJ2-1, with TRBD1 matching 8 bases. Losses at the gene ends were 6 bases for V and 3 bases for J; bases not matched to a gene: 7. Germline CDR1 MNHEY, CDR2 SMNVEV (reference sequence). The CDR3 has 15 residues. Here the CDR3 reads CASSLEGTGYNEQFF. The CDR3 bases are TGTGCCAGCAGCTTAGAAGGGACAGGCTACAATGAGCAGTTCTTC.

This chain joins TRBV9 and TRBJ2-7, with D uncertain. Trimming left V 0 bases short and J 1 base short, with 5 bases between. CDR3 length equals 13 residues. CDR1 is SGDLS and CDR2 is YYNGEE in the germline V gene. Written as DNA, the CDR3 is TGTGCCAGCAGCGTAGAAGGGTCCTACGAGCAGTACTTC. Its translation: CASSVEGSYEQYF.

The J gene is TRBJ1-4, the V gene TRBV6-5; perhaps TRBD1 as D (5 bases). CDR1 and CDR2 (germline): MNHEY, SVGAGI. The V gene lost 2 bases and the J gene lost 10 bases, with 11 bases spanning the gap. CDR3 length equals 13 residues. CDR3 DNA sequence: TGTGCCAGCAGTTACAAATGGGGACTAAAACTGTTTTTT. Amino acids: CASSYKWGLKLFF.

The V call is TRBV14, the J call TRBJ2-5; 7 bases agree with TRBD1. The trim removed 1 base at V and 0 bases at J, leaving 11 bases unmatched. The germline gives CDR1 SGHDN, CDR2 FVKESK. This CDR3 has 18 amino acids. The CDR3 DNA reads TGTGCCAGCAGCCAAGGGATCTGGGGACAGTCGTACCAAGAGACCCAGTACTTC. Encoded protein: CASSQGIWGQSYQETQYF.

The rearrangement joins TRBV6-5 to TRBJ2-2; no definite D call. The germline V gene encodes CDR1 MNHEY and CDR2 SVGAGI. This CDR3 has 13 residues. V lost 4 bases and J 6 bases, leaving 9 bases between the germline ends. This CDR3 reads CASSLILPGELFF. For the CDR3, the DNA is TGTGCCAGCAGTTTAATTTTGCCCGGGGAGCTGTTTTTT.

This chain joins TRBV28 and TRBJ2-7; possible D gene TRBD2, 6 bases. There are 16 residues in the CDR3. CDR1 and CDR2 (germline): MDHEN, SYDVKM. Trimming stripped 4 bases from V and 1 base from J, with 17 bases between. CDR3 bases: TGTGCCAGCAGTTCCTATTACGGGAGAGGGTCCTACGAGCAGTACTTC. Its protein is CASSSYYGRGSYEQYF.

In DNA, the CDR3 is TGTGCCAGAAGCGGTACCGATTACAGGGCCCTGGGCGAGAGGAATCAGCCCCAGCATTTT. It translates to CARSGTDYRALGERNQPQHF. V usage is TRBV5-3 and J usage is TRBJ1-5, with a weak D call TRBD1 (6 bases). TRBV5-3 is reported as an ORF; its role is uncertain. Deletions cut 4 bases from V and 4 bases from J, with 30 bases between. This CDR3 contains 20 residues.

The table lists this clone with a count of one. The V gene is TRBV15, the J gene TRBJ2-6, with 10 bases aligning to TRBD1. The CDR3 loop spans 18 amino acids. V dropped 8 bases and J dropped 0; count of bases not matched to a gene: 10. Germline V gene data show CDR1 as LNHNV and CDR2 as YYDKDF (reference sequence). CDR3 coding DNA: TGTGCCACCTACTCCGGGACAGGGGATACCTCTGGGGCCAACGTCCTGACTTTC. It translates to CATYSGTGDTSGANVLTF.

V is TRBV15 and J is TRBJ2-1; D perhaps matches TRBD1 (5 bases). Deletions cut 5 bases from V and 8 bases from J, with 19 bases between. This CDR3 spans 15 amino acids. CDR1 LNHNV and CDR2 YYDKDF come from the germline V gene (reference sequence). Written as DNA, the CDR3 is TGTGCCACCAGCTACGCGGTGGGGCTTCGGGATGAGCAGTTCTTC. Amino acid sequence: CATSYAVGLRDEQFF.

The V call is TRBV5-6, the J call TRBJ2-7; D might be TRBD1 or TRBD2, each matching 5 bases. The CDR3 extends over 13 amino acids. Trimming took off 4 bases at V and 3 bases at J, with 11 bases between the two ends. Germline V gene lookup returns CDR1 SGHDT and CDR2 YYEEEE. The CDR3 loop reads CASSGRDRYEQYF. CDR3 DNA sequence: TGTGCCAGCAGCGGTCGGGACCGCTACGAGCAGTACTTC.

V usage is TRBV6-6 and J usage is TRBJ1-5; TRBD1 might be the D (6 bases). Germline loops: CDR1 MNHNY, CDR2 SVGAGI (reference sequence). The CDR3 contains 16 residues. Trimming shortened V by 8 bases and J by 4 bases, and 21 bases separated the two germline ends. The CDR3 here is CASEETRGGGNQPQHF. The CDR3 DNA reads TGTGCCAGCGAAGAAACTAGGGGAGGGGGTAATCAGCCCCAGCATTTT.

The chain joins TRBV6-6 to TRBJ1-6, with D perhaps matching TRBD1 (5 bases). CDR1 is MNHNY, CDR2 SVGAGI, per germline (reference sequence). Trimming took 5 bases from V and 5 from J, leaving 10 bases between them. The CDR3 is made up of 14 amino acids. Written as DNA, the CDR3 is TGTGCCAGCAGTACCGGGACTGATAATTCACCCCTCCACTTT. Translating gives CASSTGTDNSPLHF.

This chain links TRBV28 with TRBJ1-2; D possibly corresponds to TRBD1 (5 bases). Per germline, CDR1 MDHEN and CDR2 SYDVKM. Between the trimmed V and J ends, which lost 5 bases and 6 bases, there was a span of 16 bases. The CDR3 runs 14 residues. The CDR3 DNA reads TGTGCCAGCAGTCCCTTCTCCAGGGAGCATGGCTACACCTTC. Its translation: CASSPFSREHGYTF.

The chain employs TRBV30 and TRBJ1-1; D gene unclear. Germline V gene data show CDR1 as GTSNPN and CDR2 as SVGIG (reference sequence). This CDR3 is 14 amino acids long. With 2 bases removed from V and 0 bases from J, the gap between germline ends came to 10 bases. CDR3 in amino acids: CAWSRIPMNTEAFF. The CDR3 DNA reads TGTGCCTGGAGTCGTATTCCGATGAACACTGAAGCTTTCTTT.

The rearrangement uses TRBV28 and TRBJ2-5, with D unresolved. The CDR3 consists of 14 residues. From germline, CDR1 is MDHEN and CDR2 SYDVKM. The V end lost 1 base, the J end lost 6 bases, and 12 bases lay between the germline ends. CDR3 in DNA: TGTGCCAGCAGTTTATTAGGCCCTACAAAGACCCAGTACTTC. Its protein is CASSLLGPTKTQYF.

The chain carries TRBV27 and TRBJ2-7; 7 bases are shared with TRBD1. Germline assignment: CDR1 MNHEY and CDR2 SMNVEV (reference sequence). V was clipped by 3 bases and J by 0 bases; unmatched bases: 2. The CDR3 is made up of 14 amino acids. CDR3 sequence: CASSFGDSSYEQYF. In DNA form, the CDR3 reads TGTGCCAGCAGTTTTGGGGACAGCTCCTACGAGCAGTACTTC.

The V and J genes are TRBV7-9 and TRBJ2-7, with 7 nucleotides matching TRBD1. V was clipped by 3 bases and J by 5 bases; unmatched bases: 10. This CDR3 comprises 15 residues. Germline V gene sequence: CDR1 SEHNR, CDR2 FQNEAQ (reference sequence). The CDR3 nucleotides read TGTGCCAGCAGCTTCCCGAGGGGGCCGGTCGACGAGCAGTACTTC. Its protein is CASSFPRGPVDEQYF.

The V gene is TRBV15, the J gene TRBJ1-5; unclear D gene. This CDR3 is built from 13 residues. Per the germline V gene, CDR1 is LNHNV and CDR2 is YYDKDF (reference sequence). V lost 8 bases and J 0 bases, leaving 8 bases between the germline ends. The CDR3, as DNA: TGTGCCACCCGCGCTTATAGCAATCAGCCCCAGCATTTT. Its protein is CATRAYSNQPQHF. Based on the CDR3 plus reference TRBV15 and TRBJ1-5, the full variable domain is DAMVIQNPRYQVTQFGKPVTLSCSQTLNHNVMYWYQQKSSQAPKLLFHYYDKDFNNEADTPDNFQSRRPNTSFCFLDIRSPGLGDTAMYLCATRAYSNQPQHFGDGTRLSIL.

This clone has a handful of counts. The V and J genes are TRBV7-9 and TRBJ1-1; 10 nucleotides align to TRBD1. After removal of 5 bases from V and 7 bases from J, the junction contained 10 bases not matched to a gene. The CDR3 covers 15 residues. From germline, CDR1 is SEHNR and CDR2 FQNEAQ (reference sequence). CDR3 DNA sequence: TGTGCCAGCAGCCAATCGACAGGGGGCGGCTATGAAGCTTTCTTT. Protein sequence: CASSQSTGGGYEAFF.

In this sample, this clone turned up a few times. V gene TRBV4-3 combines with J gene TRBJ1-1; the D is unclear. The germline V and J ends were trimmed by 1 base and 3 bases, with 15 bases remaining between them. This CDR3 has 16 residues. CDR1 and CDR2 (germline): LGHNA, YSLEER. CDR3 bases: TGCGCCAGCAGCCAAGGGTCGGGTGGATTTTACACTGAAGCTTTCTTT. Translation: CASSQGSGGFYTEAFF.

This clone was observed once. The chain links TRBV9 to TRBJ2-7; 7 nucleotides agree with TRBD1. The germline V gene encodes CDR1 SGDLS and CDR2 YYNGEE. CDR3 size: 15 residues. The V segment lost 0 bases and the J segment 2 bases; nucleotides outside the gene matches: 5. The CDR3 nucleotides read TGTGCCAGCAGCGTAGAAGGGGGCGCGACCTACGAGCAGTACTTC. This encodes CASSVEGGATYEQYF. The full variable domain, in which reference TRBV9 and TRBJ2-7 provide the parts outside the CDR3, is DSGVTQTPKHLITATGQRVTLRCSPRSGDLSVYWYQQSLDQGLQFLIQYYNGEERAKGNILERFSAQQFPDLHSELNLSSLELGDSALYFCASSVEGGATYEQYFGPGTRLTVT.